This entry features one T cell receptor (beta chain) sequence. As yet, its antigen is unknown. CDR1 MNHEY and CDR2 SMNVEV come from the germline V gene (reference sequence). The CDR3 spans 13 residues. The ends lost 5 bases at V and 10 bases at J; junction bases unmatched: 1. This sample was included in a study of Ad26.COV2.S vaccination and SARS-CoV-2 variants. Findings of the study overall: People who got the vaccine or the placebo had similar non-spike TCR breadth.

Sample treatment: about 20 received Ad26.COV2.S at low or high dose, single or two shots; about 5 received placebo; per-sample allocation not given. Vaccine and placebo recipients were sampled on day 63 after the first injection. Here immunoSEQ multiplex PCR was the method, and the copy in TCRdb shows in-frame clones only, minus some. The sample lists about 350,000 clones, less than 90% occurring once. J is TRBJ2-1 and V is TRBV27, with TRBD2 identical over 14 bases. The origin of this receptor is a person between 18 and 65 years old who received the Ad26.COV2.S COVID-19 vaccine or a placebo. The sequences come from peripheral blood, collected in a trial of Ad26.COV2.S vaccine versus placebo. The CDR3 loop is CASSRTSGGEQFF. The CDR3 DNA follows: TGTGCCAGCAGTCGGACTAGCGGGGGGGAGCAGTTCTTC.